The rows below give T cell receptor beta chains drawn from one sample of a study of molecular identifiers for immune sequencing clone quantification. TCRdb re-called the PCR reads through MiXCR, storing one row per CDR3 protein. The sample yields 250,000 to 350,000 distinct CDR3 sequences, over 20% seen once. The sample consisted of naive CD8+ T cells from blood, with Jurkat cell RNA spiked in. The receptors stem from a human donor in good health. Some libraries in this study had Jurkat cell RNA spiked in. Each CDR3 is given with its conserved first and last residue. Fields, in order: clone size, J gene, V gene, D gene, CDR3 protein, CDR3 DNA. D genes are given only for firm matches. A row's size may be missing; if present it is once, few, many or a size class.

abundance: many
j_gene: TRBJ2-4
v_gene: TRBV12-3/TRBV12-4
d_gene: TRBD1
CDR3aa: CASSLQGAMAKNIQYF
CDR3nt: TGTGCCAGCAGCCTCCAGGGGGCGATGGCCAAAAACATTCAGTACTTC

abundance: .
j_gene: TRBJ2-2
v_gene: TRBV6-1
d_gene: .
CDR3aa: CASSEGSGNTGELFF
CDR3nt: TGTGCCAGCAGTGAAGGGAGCGGGAACACCGGGGAGCTGTTTTTT

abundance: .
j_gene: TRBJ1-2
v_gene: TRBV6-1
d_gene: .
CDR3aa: CATDLLGNYGYTF
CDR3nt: TGTGCCACCGATCTCCTGGGGAACTATGGCTACACCTTC

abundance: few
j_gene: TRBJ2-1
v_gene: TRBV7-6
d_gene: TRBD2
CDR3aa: CASSFTTSGGYNEQFF
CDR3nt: TGTGCCAGCAGCTTTACTACTAGCGGGGGCTACAATGAGCAGTTCTTC

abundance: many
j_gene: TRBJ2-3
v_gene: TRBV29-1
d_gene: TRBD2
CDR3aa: CSVEDPGLGGAADTQYF
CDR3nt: TGCAGCGTTGAAGACCCTGGTCTGGGAGGGGCCGCAGATACGCAGTATTTT

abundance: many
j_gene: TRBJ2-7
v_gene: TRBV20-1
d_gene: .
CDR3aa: CSARDTESDPYEQYF
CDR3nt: TGCAGTGCTAGAGACACGGAGTCAGACCCTTACGAGCAGTACTTC

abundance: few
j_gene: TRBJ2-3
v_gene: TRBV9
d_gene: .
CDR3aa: CASSVTTGRRESTDTQYF
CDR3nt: TGTGCCAGCAGCGTAACTACAGGACGCCGGGAGAGCACAGATACGCAGTATTTT

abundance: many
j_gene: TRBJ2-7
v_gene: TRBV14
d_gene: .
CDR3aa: CASSQGFGGYEQYF
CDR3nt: TGTGCCAGCAGCCAAGGTTTCGGGGGCTACGAGCAGTACTTC

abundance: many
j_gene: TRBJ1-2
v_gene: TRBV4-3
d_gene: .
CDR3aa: CASRRVGGETNYGYTF
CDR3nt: TGCGCCAGCAGACGAGTCGGGGGCGAGACAAACTATGGCTACACCTTC

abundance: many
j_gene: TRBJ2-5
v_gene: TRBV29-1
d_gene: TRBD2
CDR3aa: CSVGGSYQETQYF
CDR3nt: TGCAGCGTCGGCGGGAGCTACCAAGAGACCCAGTACTTC

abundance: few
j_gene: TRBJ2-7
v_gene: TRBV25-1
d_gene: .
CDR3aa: CASSTSAYEQYF
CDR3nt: TGTGCCAGCAGTACCTCGGCCTACGAGCAGTACTTC

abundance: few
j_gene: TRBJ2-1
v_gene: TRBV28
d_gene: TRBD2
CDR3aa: CASSLSGSLDEQFF
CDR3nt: TGTGCCAGCAGTCTTAGCGGGAGCTTGGATGAGCAGTTCTTC

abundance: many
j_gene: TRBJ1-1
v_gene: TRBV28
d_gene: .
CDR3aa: CASSLSQGGTEAFF
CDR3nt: TGTGCCAGCAGTTTATCGCAGGGAGGGACTGAAGCTTTCTTT

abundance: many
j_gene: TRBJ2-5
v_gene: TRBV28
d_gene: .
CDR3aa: CASSGLLEALQETQYF
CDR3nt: TGTGCCAGCTCCGGACTCCTCGAAGCACTACAAGAGACCCAGTACTTC

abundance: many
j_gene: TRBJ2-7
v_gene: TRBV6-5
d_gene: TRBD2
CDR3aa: CASSTARSGSRYF
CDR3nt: TGTGCCAGCAGTACTGCTCGTAGCGGGTCGCGGTACTTC

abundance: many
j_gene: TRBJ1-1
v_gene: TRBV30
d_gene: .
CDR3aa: CAWSPTTEAFF
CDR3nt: TGTGCCTGGAGTCCGACAACTGAAGCTTTCTTT

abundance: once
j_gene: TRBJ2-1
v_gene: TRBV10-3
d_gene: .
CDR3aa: CATSESIGPYNEQFF
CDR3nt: TGTGCCACCAGTGAGTCGATTGGCCCTTACAATGAGCAGTTCTTC

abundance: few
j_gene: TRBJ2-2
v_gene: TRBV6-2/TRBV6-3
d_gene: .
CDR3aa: CASSTRDTYLTGELFF
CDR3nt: TGTGCCAGCTCGACCCGGGACACATATTTAACCGGGGAGCTGTTTTTT

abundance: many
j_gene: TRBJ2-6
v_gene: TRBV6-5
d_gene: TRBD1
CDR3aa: CASSSTGTGTFTSSGANVLTF
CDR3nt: TGTGCCAGCAGTTCTACCGGGACAGGGACATTTACAAGCTCTGGGGCCAACGTCCTGACTTTC

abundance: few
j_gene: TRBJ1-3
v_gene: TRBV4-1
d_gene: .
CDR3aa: CASSQDGQGYLSGNTIYF
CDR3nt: TGCGCCAGCAGCCAAGACGGGCAGGGGTACCTCTCTGGAAACACCATATATTTT

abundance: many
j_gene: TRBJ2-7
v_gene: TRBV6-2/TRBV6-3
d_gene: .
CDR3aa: CASTTLRGPYEQYF
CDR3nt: TGTGCCAGCACCACGCTGCGGGGGCCCTACGAGCAGTACTTC

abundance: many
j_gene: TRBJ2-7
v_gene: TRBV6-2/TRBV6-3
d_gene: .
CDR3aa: CASSYSIEGSSYEQYF
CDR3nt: TGTGCCAGCAGTTACTCTATAGAAGGCAGCTCCTACGAGCAGTACTTC